The 7 T cell receptor beta chains in this list originate from one sample, sequenced in a study of blood T cell repertoires in COVID-19. TCRdb's copy holds only in-frame clones and misses some; the assay was immunoSEQ multiplex PCR. Of fewer than 350,000 clones listed, 81% were seen once; the top ten hold around 3.2%. Sequenced input: peripheral blood. These receptors all stem from an older woman with active or convalescent COVID-19.

This chain uses TRBV15 with TRBJ2-2; D is perhaps TRBD1 (5 bases). The germline V gene encodes CDR1 LNHNV and CDR2 YYDKDF (reference sequence). The CDR3 totals 16 residues. With 5 bases removed from V and 0 bases from J, the gap between germline ends came to 13 bases. CDR3 in DNA: TGTGCCACCAGCTTACGACAGTTTGCGAACACCGGGGAGCTGTTTTTT. Translated, it gives CATSLRQFANTGELFF.

This rearrangement joins TRBV5-4 to TRBJ1-2; possible D gene TRBD1, 5 bases. This CDR3 has 14 residues. Germline V lookup: CDR1 SGHNT, CDR2 YYREEE (reference sequence). Trimming shortened V by 5 bases and J by 0 bases, and 11 bases separated the two germline ends. CDR3 nucleotides: TGTGCCAGCAGGAAGGACACACCTAACTATGGCTACACCTTC. This sequence encodes CASRKDTPNYGYTF.

The rearrangement links TRBV6-5 to TRBJ1-1; D is possibly TRBD1 (6 bases). The CDR3 is made up of 12 amino acids. V was cut by 7 bases and J by 5 bases, with 11 bases left in between. CDR1 MNHEY and CDR2 SVGAGI come from the germline V gene. Here the CDR3 DNA reads TGTGCCAGCACCGACAGGTCGACTGAAGCTTTCTTT. It codes for CASTDRSTEAFF.

This chain's CDR3 is CASQPQGAHGYTF. CDR3 bases: TGTGCCAGTCAGCCCCAAGGGGCCCATGGCTACACCTTC. The chain links TRBV28 to TRBJ1-2; the D gene is possibly TRBD1 (5 bases). CDR1 and CDR2 (germline): MDHEN, SYDVKM. Trimming left V 9 bases short and J 6 bases short, with 17 bases between. CDR3 length: 13 amino acids.

The chain joins TRBV5-6 to TRBJ2-2; D is perhaps TRBD2 (6 bases). This CDR3 spans 14 amino acids. Germline CDR1 SGHDT, CDR2 YYEEEE. Trimming pared 2 bases from V and 5 bases from J, leaving 10 bases between. The CDR3 bases are TGTGCCAGCAGCTTCCAGGGAGGTACCGGGGAGCTGTTTTTT. As protein: CASSFQGGTGELFF.

DNA of the CDR3: TGTGCCAGCAGTGAAGTGACAGGGGGGAGAGGCTACACCTTC. Encoded protein: CASSEVTGGRGYTF. The V call is TRBV2, the J call TRBJ1-2; TRBD1 matches 9 bases. Germline lookup yields CDR1 SNHLY and CDR2 FYNNEI. CDR3 length: 14 amino acids. Germline trimming cut 1 base from V and 8 bases from J; bases unmatched to any gene: 5.

This clone was detected only a few times. J is TRBJ1-2 and V is TRBV18; D gene ambiguous. Germline CDR1 is KGHSH and CDR2 is LQKENI. Trimming removed 4 bases from V and 8 bases from J, with 20 bases in between. The CDR3 runs to 15 residues. The CDR3 loop reads CASSLGSLVGQGYTF. For the CDR3, the DNA is TGTGCCAGCTCACTCGGGAGCCTCGTAGGTCAGGGCTACACCTTC. Using reference TRBV18 and TRBJ1-2 for the parts outside the CDR3, the full variable domain is NAGVMQNPRHLVRRRGQEARLRCSPMKGHSHVYWYRQLPEEGLKFMVYLQKENIIDESGMPKERFSAEFPKEGPSILRIQQVVRGDSAAYFCASSLGSLVGQGYTFGSGTRLTVV.